The 29 T cell receptor beta chains below come from one sample, sequenced in a study of CXCR3-negative and CXCR3-positive naive CD8 T cells. Points from the study as a whole: Hydrophobicity of TRB CDR3s was greater in CXCR3-positive naive cells than in CXCR3-negative naive cells.

Researchers prepared the TRB cDNA libraries using 5' RACE with UMI labels. TCRdb re-called the 5' RACE reads; every CDR3 protein appears as one record, without DNA. The sample shows 65,000 to 75,000 distinct CDR3 sequences, and about 0.71% sits with its ten largest clones. These receptors have no known antigen. Sequencing was carried out using naive CXCR3+ CD8+ T cells from blood. This sample's subset: CD45RO-CCR7+CD27+CD95- naive CD8+ T cells expressing CXCR3 (TNR3+). The receptors stem from a human donor in good health. Some clones in this sample may be carry-over from other donors' samples.

The gene calls are TRBV7-9 and TRBJ2-7; TCRdb gives TRBD2 as the D gene, but with no DNA this cannot be confirmed. The germline V gene has CDR1 SEHNR and CDR2 FQNEAQ (reference sequence). The length of the CDR3 is 14 residues. This CDR3 reads CASTPPGNSYEQYF.

This chain joins TRBV5-1 and TRBJ1-6. The CDR3 loop spans 17 amino acids. CDR1 SGHRS and CDR2 YFSETQ come from the germline V gene. The chain's CDR3 is CASSLYLGPVSGSPLHF.

The chain couples TRBV7-9 to TRBJ1-2. This CDR3 is built from 13 residues. The germline gives CDR1 SEHNR, CDR2 FQNEAQ (reference sequence). Here the CDR3 reads CASSLSEGYGYTF.

This chain's CDR3 is CASSSTPAGTGSNEQFF. The J gene is TRBJ2-1, the V gene TRBV7-6; TCRdb's D call of TRBD1 is untestable without DNA. The CDR3 consists of 17 residues. Per germline, CDR1 SGHVS and CDR2 FNYEAQ.

The genes are TRBV2 and TRBJ2-1. The CDR3 is made up of 15 amino acids. Germline CDR1 reads SNHLY; CDR2 reads FYNNEI. The CDR3 sequence is CASRETGGAHNEQFF.

The V call is TRBV5-4, the J call TRBJ2-7; TCRdb picks TRBD2, but there is no DNA to check that call. The CDR3 consists of 13 residues. Germline assignment: CDR1 SGHNT and CDR2 YYREEE (reference sequence). The CDR3: CASTRGGLREQYF.

The V call is TRBV6-1, the J call TRBJ1-4; TCRdb's D call, TRBD1, is unchecked because there is no DNA. The CDR3 covers 15 residues. Germline assignment: CDR1 MNHNS and CDR2 SASEGT. The CDR3: CASSDLDSLNEKLFF.

The gene calls are TRBV5-1 and TRBJ1-5. CDR3 length: 15 amino acids. Germline V gene lookup returns CDR1 SGHRS and CDR2 YFSETQ. The CDR3 is CASSLLGWGNQPQHF.

The V and J genes are TRBV12-3 or TRBV12-4 and TRBJ2-5; TCRdb outputs TRBD2, but without DNA this stays unchecked. This CDR3 has 13 residues. The CDR3 spells CASGGPAQETQYF.

V usage is TRBV4-3 and J usage is TRBJ2-5; TCRdb returns TRBD1, unconfirmable since there is no DNA. The CDR3 runs to 16 residues. CDR1 LGHNA and CDR2 YSLEER come from the germline V gene. CDR3 residues: CASSQAMTGASKTQYF.

The rearrangement joins TRBV6-6 to TRBJ1-2; without DNA, the TCRdb call of TRBD1 cannot be checked. The germline CDR1 and CDR2 sequences are MNHNY and SVGAGI (reference sequence). This CDR3 spans 14 amino acids. The CDR3 sequence: CASSYSGGSYGYTF.

The chain is built from TRBV4-3 and TRBJ2-5; with no DNA, the TCRdb D assignment of TRBD2 cannot be verified. This CDR3 is 14 amino acids long. CDR1 is LGHNA, CDR2 YSLEER, per germline. CDR3 amino acids: CASSLAGRQETQYF.

The chain is built from TRBV10-1 and TRBJ2-5; TCRdb's D call, TRBD1, is unchecked because there is no DNA. CDR1 is WNHNN and CDR2 is SYGVQD in the germline V gene (reference sequence). This CDR3 has 19 amino acids. This CDR3 reads CASSQVPSPGPGLKETQYF.

The gene calls are TRBV29-1 and TRBJ2-5; TCRdb's D call, TRBD1, is unchecked because there is no DNA. The CDR3 extends over 15 amino acids. Looked up from germline, CDR1 is SQVTM and CDR2 is ANQGSEA. This CDR3 is CSADGSGQGVETQYF.

J is TRBJ2-1 and V is TRBV7-9. The CDR3 runs 12 residues. CDR1 SEHNR and CDR2 FQNEAQ come from the germline V gene (reference sequence). The CDR3 sequence is CASSLGNNEQFF.

This chain links TRBV12-3 or TRBV12-4 with TRBJ2-7; TCRdb's D call of TRBD2 is untestable without DNA. The CDR3 contains 16 residues. The CDR3 reads CASNPSGGGGVHEQYF.

The J gene is TRBJ2-3, the V gene TRBV28. This CDR3 has 12 amino acids. Germline-derived CDR1 and CDR2 are MDHEN and SYDVKM. The CDR3 is CASSLTGDTQYF.

V usage is TRBV6-2 or TRBV6-3 and J usage is TRBJ1-2; TCRdb's D call of TRBD1 is untestable without DNA. CDR1 MNHEY and CDR2 SVGEGT come from the germline V gene. This CDR3 is 12 amino acids long. The CDR3 sequence: CASSRDSISYTF.

This sequence joins TRBV12-3 or TRBV12-4 and TRBJ2-1; the D call of TRBD1 rests on TCRdb alone, since no DNA is present to check it. The CDR3 has 15 amino acids. CDR3 region: CASTLPGTENNEQFF.

The V gene is TRBV7-9, the J gene TRBJ2-1; without DNA, the TCRdb call of TRBD1 cannot be checked. Germline lookup yields CDR1 SEHNR and CDR2 FQNEAQ (reference sequence). The CDR3 covers 14 residues. This CDR3 reads CASTGVAVGNEQFF.

CDR3 sequence reads: CASSYTLGGGLGETQYF. The chain is built from TRBV6-6 and TRBJ2-5; TCRdb returns TRBD2, unconfirmable since there is no DNA. The CDR3 is 17 amino acids. In germline, CDR1 is MNHNY, CDR2 SVGAGI (reference sequence).

The chain uses TRBV6-5 and TRBJ1-1; the D gene TCRdb calls, TRBD1, cannot be checked with no DNA. The germline V gene has CDR1 MNHEY and CDR2 SVGAGI. The CDR3 totals 15 residues. This CDR3 is CASSYSTGTNTEAFF.

The gene calls are TRBV7-6 and TRBJ1-1. From germline, CDR1 is SGHVS and CDR2 FNYEAQ. This CDR3 contains 13 residues. CDR3: CASSSGYWTEAFF.

This chain joins TRBV27 and TRBJ2-5; no DNA is available, so the TRBD2 call from TCRdb remains unchecked. The CDR3 totals 14 residues. Germline V gene sequence: CDR1 MNHEY, CDR2 SMNVEV (reference sequence). The CDR3 spells CASSAHSGGETQYF.

This chain uses TRBV11-2 with TRBJ2-7. CDR1 is SGHAT and CDR2 is FQNNGV in the germline V gene. The CDR3 totals 15 residues. CDR3 loop: CASSLEAGFSYEQYF. Looking up the rest from reference TRBV11-2 and TRBJ2-7 gives the full variable domain: EAGVAQSPRYKIIEKRQSVAFWCNPISGHATLYWYQQILGQGPKLLIQFQNNGVVDDSQLPKDRFSAERLKGVDSTLKIQPAKLEDSAVYLCASSLEAGFSYEQYFGPGTRLTVT.

The chain employs TRBV5-5 and TRBJ2-3; TCRdb proposes TRBD2, but this gene call is untestable without DNA. Germline assignment: CDR1 SGHKS and CDR2 YYEKEE (reference sequence). The CDR3 totals 14 residues. The chain's CDR3 is CASSFLAGEDTQYF.

The V call is TRBV6-2 or TRBV6-3, the J call TRBJ1-4. The CDR3 runs to 15 residues. Germline-derived CDR1 and CDR2 are MNHEY and SVGEGT. CDR3 loop: CASSYEVATNEKLFF.

This rearrangement joins TRBV4-1 to TRBJ2-7; as DNA is missing, the TRBD1 call by TCRdb cannot be tested. The CDR3 runs to 17 residues. Germline V lookup: CDR1 MGHRA, CDR2 YSYEKL. The CDR3: CASSQESGQGFAWEQYF.

This chain uses TRBV3-1 with TRBJ2-5; the TRBD2 assignment by TCRdb is unverifiable without DNA. Germline loops: CDR1 LGHDT, CDR2 YNNKEL (reference sequence). This CDR3 region has 16 residues. CDR3 sequence reads: CASSQARLAGKETQYF.